Included here is one T cell receptor (beta chain) sequence, with context. The sample belongs to a study of cytomegalovirus exposure and HLA in healthy donors. Trimming shortened V by 4 bases and J by 5 bases, and 12 bases separated the two germline ends. The germline V gene has CDR1 SGHVS and CDR2 FNYEAQ. This CDR3 is 13 amino acids long. Produced via immunoSEQ multiplex PCR; TCRdb's table is partial and in-frame only. The table shows approximately 170,000 clones, with around 82% occurring only once. This TCR was sampled from a man aged 30-40 years in good health and CMV-seropositive. The chain has TRBV7-6 and TRBJ2-7; D may be TRBD1 (6 bases). The sequenced sample consisted of PBMCs. The CDR3 nucleotides are TGTGCCAGCAGCTCCATCTCAGGGGACGAGCAGTACTTC. This gives the protein CASSSISGDEQYF.